This T cell receptor beta chain emerged from a study of beta chain features in type 1 diabetes. General study results and limits: The study found that naive, central memory and Treg TCRB repertoires appeared more similar in patients than in healthy donors.

The CDR3 has 15 residues. The germline gives CDR1 SGHRS, CDR2 YFSETQ. With V trimmed by 0 bases and J by 4 bases, 3 bases remained unmatched. This clone was seen only a few times. Its antigen remains unidentified. This sample includes further DNA sequences coding for the same CDR3. What was sequenced were expressed TCRB transcripts, since all of the isolated RNA had been reverse transcribed. Using immunoSEQ multiplex PCR, the repertoire was profiled, and TCRdb retains in-frame clones only, with some absent. The data show more than 300,000 clones, with about 12% seen just once and under 0.02% held by the top ten.

The TCR sequence derives from a man in his late teens or twenties in good health. The genes are TRBV5-1 and TRBJ2-1, with 8 bases lining up with TRBD1. Sequencing used naive CD4+ T cells from blood. The CDR3 sequence is CASSLGTGTYNEQFF. DNA of the CDR3: TGCGCCAGCAGCTTGGGGACAGGGACTTACAATGAGCAGTTCTTC.